Included here is one T cell receptor (beta chain) sequence, with context. The antigen is unknown. The data were obtained in a study of blood T cells in healthy people across ages. A J-beta primer mix and a sample-barcoded 5' primer were used in a second PCR of roughly 6 to 11 cycles. TCRdb redid the calling of the 5' RACE reads with MiXCR, one entry per CDR3 protein. The data contain 1.5 million to 2 million distinct CDR3 sequences, around 50% of them singletons. Study results and caveats: Calculation of diversity from one million T cells yielded estimates considered to be underestimates. Aged donors had fewer naive CD4+ cells and lower diversity than long-lived donors.

Deletions cut 2 bases from V and 3 bases from J, with 11 bases between. Germline CDR1 is MGHDK and CDR2 is SYGVNS. The CDR3 extends over 15 amino acids. This chain links TRBV25-1 with TRBJ2-1; D may correspond to TRBD1 or TRBD2 (5 bases each). Sequenced material: blood. The TCR originated in a woman between 35 and 50 years old in good health. The CDR3 bases are TGTGCCAGCAGTGAACGGGACGGGGTCTACAATGAGCAGTTCTTC. Protein product: CASSERDGVYNEQFF. Together with reference TRBV25-1 and TRBJ2-1, the CDR3 gives the full variable domain: EADIYQTPRYLVIGTGKKITLECSQTMGHDKMYWYQQDPGMELHLIHYSYGVNSTEKGDLSSESTVSRIRTEHFPLTLESARPSHTSQYLCASSERDGVYNEQFFGPGTRLTVL.